A single sample is the source of the 13 T cell receptor beta chains below, sequenced in a study of T-cell memory formation after mild COVID-19 (dated by TCRdb to the early 2020s). The receptor library was made with 5' RACE. Sequenced using an Illumina NovaSeq 6000. Clones were called with MiXCR by TCRdb after fastp trimmed the public reads at Q25, and only in-frame beta chains were retained. Each entry merges the rows of one CDR3 protein and shows their most common DNA and genes. The sample includes 190,000 or so distinct CDR3 sequences, with about 22% observed a single time. Of the sample, about 23% falls within the top ten clones. The sample comprised PBMCs or a T cell subset sorted from them (not recorded which). The receptors were sampled from an adult woman who had mild COVID-19 (a few samples of this study predate the infection). The sample titles of this study are shuffled in the database, so cell type and time point are left out; the donor was told from shared clones.

This clonotype was picked up a small number of times. This chain links TRBV9 with TRBJ2-1; the D gene is possibly TRBD1 (5 bases). This CDR3 has 14 residues. V shed 4 bases and J shed 5 bases, with 13 bases lying between them. Per germline, CDR1 SGDLS and CDR2 YYNGEE. CDR3 protein: CASSLNLGDNEQFF. CDR3 DNA: TGTGCCAGCAGCCTCAATTTAGGGGACAATGAGCAGTTCTTC.

The V and J genes are TRBV6-2 or TRBV6-3 and TRBJ2-3, with 8 positions matching TRBD1. Trimming took 6 bases from V and 6 from J; bases not matched to a gene: 5. The CDR3 totals 13 residues. CDR1 MNHEY and CDR2 SVGEGT come from the germline V gene. This CDR3 reads CASSPTGADTQYF. The DNA of the CDR3 is TGTGCCAGCAGCCCGACAGGGGCGGATACGCAGTATTTT.

This clonotype was observed a few times. The genes are TRBV3-1 and TRBJ1-1, with TRBD1 as a possible D gene (5 bases). CDR3 length equals 13 residues. V was pared by 1 base and J by 8 bases, with 11 bases between. CDR1 is LGHDT and CDR2 is YNNKEL in the germline V gene (reference sequence). The DNA of the CDR3 is TGTGCCAGCAGCCAAGTCTTCGGGGCAGAAGCTTTCTTT. Amino acid sequence: CASSQVFGAEAFF.

This clonotype was seen a handful of times. The rearrangement joins TRBV18 to TRBJ1-3, with 8 bases matching TRBD1. The V and J ends lost 3 bases and 8 bases, in that order; junction bases with no gene match: 9. This CDR3 contains 15 residues. In germline, CDR1 is KGHSH, CDR2 LQKENI. The chain's CDR3 is CASSPPDRARDTIYF. The CDR3 DNA reads TGTGCCAGCTCACCTCCGGACAGGGCTCGTGACACCATATATTTT.

This chain uses TRBV12-3 or TRBV12-4 with TRBJ2-7; D tentatively reads TRBD1 or TRBD2 (5 bases each). The V end lost 4 bases, the J end lost 1 base, and 8 bases lay between the germline ends. The CDR3 contains 13 residues. The chain's CDR3 is CASSWGLSYEQYF. The CDR3 DNA reads as TGTGCCAGCAGTTGGGGGTTATCCTACGAGCAGTACTTC.

This chain links TRBV7-9 with TRBJ2-4; no firm D call. The CDR3 sequence is 14 residues long. Germline V gene sequence: CDR1 SEHNR, CDR2 FQNEAQ (reference sequence). V gave up 1 base and J gave up 0 bases, with 4 bases separating them. CDR3 loop: CASSLDAAKNIQYF. For the CDR3, the DNA is TGTGCCAGCAGCTTAGACGCAGCCAAAAACATTCAGTACTTC.

The chain joins TRBV12-3 or TRBV12-4 to TRBJ2-1, with D tentatively TRBD2 (5 bases). The germline V and J ends were trimmed by 6 bases and 0 bases, with 12 bases remaining between them. The CDR3 is made up of 15 amino acids. This CDR3 is CASSGKTSSYNEQFF. In DNA form, the CDR3 reads TGTGCCAGCAGCGGGAAAACGAGCTCCTACAATGAGCAGTTCTTC.

This clonotype was picked up many times. This chain links TRBV5-1 with TRBJ2-2; D possibly matches TRBD1 or TRBD2 (5 bases each). The length of the CDR3 is 16 residues. Germline V gene sequence: CDR1 SGHRS, CDR2 YFSETQ. The germline V and J ends were trimmed by 3 bases and 6 bases, with 18 bases remaining between them. CDR3 nucleotides: TGCGCCAGCAGCTCTGTAGGAGACAGCGGACCCGGGGAGCTGTTTTTT. Residues: CASSSVGDSGPGELFF.

The CDR3 DNA follows: TGCGCCAGCAGCCACGATGGACAGGGAGGGCGCGAGCAGTACTTC. Amino acid sequence: CASSHDGQGGREQYF. The rearrangement uses TRBV4-3 and TRBJ2-7; possible D gene TRBD1, 8 bases. V gave up 3 bases and J gave up 6 bases, with 18 bases separating them. The CDR3 has 15 residues. CDR1 and CDR2 (germline): LGHNA, YSLEER.

This clonotype was detected only a few times. The chain employs TRBV20-1 and TRBJ2-7, with no clear D. The CDR3 sequence is 11 residues long. Germline CDR1 reads DFQATT; CDR2 reads SNEGSKA (reference sequence). V shed 6 bases and J shed 4 bases, with 10 bases lying between them. The CDR3 loop reads CSALLRYEQYF. DNA for the CDR3: TGCAGTGCGCTGCTGCGGTACGAGCAGTACTTC.

The V and J genes are TRBV7-6 and TRBJ2-3; 7 nucleotides match TRBD1. This CDR3 has 16 amino acids. The germline CDR1 and CDR2 sequences are SGHVS and FNYEAQ. The ends lost 5 bases at V and 2 bases at J; junction bases unmatched: 10. The CDR3 DNA reads as TGTGCCAGCAGCCCCGATTGGGACAGCAACACAGATACGCAGTATTTT. This translates into CASSPDWDSNTDTQYF.

This clonotype was counted a few times. This chain joins TRBV30 and TRBJ2-2, with 10 bases matching TRBD1. The junction had 3 bases not matched to a gene; V was cut back by 2 bases and J by 3 bases. Looked up from germline, CDR1 is GTSNPN and CDR2 is SVGIG (reference sequence). This CDR3 has 15 residues. CDR3 sequence: CAWSTGTGDTGELFF. CDR3 DNA sequence: TGTGCCTGGAGTACCGGGACAGGGGACACCGGGGAGCTGTTTTTT.

This clonotype came up a few times. The rearrangement joins TRBV4-2 to TRBJ1-1, with D possibly matching TRBD1 (5 bases). The CDR3 loop spans 13 amino acids. Germline V CDR1 and CDR2: LGHNA, YNFKEQ. Trimming stripped 0 bases from V and 8 bases from J, with 10 bases between. The CDR3 protein is CASSQDGTEEAFF. As DNA, the CDR3 is TGTGCCAGCAGCCAAGATGGGACGGAAGAAGCTTTCTTT.